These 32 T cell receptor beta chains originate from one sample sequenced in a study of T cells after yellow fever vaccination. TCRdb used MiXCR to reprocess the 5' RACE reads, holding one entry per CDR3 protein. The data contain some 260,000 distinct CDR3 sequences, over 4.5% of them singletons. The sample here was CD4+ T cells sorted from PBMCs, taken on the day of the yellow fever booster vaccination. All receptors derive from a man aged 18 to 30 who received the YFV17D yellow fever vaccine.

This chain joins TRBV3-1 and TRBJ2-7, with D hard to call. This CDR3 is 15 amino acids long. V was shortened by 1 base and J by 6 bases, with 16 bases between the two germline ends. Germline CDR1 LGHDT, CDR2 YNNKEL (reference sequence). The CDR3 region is CASSQVTGHPSEQYF. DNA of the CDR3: TGTGCCAGCAGCCAAGTAACGGGCCACCCCAGCGAGCAGTACTTC.

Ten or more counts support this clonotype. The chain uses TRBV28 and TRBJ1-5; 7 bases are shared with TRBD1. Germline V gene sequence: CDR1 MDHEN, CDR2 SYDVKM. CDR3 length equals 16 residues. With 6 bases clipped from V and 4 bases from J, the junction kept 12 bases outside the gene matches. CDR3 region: CASRIFRDSSNQPQHF. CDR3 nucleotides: TGTGCCAGCAGGATATTCCGGGACAGCTCTAATCAGCCCCAGCATTTT.

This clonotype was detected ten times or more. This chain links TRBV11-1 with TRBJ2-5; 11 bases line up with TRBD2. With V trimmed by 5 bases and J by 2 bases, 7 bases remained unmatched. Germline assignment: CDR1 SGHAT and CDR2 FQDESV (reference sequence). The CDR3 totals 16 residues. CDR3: CASSAQLAGVQETQYF. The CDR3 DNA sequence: TGTGCCAGCAGCGCTCAACTAGCGGGGGTGCAAGAGACCCAGTACTTC.

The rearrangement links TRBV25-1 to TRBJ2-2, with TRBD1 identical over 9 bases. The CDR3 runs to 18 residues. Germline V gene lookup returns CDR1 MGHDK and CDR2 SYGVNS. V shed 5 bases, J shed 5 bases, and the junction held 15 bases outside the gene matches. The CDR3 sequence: CASSKGDREGSGTGELFF. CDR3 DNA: TGTGCCAGCAGTAAGGGGGACAGGGAAGGATCGGGGACCGGGGAGCTGTTTTTT.

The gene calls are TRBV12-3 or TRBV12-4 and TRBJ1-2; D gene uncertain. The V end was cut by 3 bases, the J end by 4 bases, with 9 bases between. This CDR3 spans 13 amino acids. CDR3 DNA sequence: TGTGCCAGCAGTTTTGGACGGATCTATGGCTACACCTTC. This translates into CASSFGRIYGYTF.

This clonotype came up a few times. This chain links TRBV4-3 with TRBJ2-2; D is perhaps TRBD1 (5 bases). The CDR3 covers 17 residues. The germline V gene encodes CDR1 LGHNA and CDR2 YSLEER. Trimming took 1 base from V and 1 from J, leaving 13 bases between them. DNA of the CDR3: TGCGCCAGCAGCCAAGTGCAGGGTTCATGGAACACCGGGGAGCTGTTTTTT. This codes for CASSQVQGSWNTGELFF.

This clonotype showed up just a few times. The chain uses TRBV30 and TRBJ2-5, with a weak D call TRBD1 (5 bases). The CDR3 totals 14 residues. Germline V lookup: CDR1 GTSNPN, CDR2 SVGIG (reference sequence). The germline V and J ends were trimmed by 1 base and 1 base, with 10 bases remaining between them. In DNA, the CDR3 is TGTGCCTGGAGTGCGGACAACTTCCAAGAGACCCAGTACTTC. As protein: CAWSADNFQETQYF.

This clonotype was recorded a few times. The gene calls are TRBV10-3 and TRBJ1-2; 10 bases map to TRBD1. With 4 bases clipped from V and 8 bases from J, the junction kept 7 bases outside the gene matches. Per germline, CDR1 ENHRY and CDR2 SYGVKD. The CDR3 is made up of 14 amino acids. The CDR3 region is CAISGDRGLGGYTF. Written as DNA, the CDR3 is TGTGCCATCAGTGGGGACAGGGGCCTTGGGGGCTACACCTTC.

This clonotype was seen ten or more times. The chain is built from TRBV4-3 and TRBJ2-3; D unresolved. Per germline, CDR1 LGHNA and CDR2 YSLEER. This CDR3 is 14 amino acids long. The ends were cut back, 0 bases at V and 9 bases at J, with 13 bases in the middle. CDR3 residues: CASSQDGHHLTQYF. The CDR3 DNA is TGCGCCAGCAGCCAAGATGGTCACCACCTGACGCAGTATTTT.

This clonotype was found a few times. The chain's CDR3 is CASSYWGGQPQHF. CDR3 nucleotide sequence: TGTGCCAGCAGTTACTGGGGAGGGCAGCCCCAGCATTTT. The chain combines TRBV6-5 with TRBJ1-5; D is ambiguous. V gave up 1 base and J gave up 7 bases, with 8 bases separating them. This CDR3 comprises 13 residues. CDR1 is MNHEY, CDR2 SVGAGI, per germline.

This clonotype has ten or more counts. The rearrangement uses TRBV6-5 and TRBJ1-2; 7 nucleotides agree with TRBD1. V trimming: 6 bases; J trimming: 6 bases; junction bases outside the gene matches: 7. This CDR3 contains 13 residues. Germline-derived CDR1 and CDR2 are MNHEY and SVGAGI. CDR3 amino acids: CASSGTGDHGYTF. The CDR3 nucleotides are TGTGCCAGCAGCGGAACAGGGGACCATGGCTACACCTTC.

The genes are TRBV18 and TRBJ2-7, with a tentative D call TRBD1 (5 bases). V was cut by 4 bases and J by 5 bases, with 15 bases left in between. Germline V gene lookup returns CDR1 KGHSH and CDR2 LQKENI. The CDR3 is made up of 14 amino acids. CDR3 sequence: CASSLQGATDEQYF. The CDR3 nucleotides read TGTGCCAGCTCACTCCAAGGGGCGACTGACGAGCAGTACTTC.

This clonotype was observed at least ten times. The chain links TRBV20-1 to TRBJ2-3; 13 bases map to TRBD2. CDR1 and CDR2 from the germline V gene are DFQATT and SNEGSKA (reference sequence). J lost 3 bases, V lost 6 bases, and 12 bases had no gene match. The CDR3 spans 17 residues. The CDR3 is CSATTSGGPLVTDTQYF. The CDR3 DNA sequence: TGCAGTGCGACGACTAGCGGGGGGCCCCTTGTTACAGATACGCAGTATTTT.

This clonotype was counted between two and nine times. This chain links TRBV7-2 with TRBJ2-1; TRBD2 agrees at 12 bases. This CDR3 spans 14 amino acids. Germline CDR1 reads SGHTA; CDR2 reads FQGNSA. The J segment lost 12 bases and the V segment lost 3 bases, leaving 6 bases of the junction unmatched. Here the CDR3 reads CASSFPSGGAVQFF. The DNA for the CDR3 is TGTGCCAGCAGCTTCCCTAGCGGGGGGGCGGTGCAGTTCTTC.

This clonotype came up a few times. The CDR3 coding sequence is TGCGCCAGCGGAGCGGGTTCCTATGGCTACACCTTC. This sequence encodes CASGAGSYGYTF. The V gene is TRBV5-1, the J gene TRBJ1-2; D gene ambiguous. Trimming took 7 bases from V and 4 from J, leaving 11 bases between them. Per germline, CDR1 SGHRS and CDR2 YFSETQ. CDR3 length: 12 residues.

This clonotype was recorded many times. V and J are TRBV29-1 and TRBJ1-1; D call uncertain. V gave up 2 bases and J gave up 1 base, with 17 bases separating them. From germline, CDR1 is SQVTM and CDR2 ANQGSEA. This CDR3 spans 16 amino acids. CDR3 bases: TGCAGCGTTGAATTGATGTCTAGTCAATCGAACACTGAAGCTTTCTTT. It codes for CSVELMSSQSNTEAFF.

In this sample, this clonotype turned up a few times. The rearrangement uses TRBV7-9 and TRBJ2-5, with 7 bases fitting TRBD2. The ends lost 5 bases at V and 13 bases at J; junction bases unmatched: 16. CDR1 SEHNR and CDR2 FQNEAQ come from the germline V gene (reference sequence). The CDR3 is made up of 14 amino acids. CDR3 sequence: CASSQPGLPASWYF. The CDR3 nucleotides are TGTGCCAGCAGCCAGCCGGGACTACCCGCGAGTTGGTACTTC. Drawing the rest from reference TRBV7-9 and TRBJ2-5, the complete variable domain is DTGVSQNPRHKITKRGQNVTFRCDPISEHNRLYWYRQTLGQGPEFLTYFQNEAQLEKSRLLSDRFSAERPKGSFSTLEIQRTEQGDSAMYLCASSQPGLPASWYFGPGTRLLVL.

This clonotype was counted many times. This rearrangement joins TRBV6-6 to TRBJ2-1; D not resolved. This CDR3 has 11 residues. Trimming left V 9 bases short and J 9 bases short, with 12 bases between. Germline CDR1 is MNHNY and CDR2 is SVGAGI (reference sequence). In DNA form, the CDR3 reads TGTGCCAGTTCGGACCGCGCTGAGCAGTTCTTC. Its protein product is CASSDRAEQFF.

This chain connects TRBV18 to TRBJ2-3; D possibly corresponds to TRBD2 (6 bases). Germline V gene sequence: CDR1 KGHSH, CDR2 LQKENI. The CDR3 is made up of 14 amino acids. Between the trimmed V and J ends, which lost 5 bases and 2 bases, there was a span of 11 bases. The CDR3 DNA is TGTGCCAGCTCATCCGGGGGTATCACAGATACGCAGTATTTT. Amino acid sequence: CASSSGGITDTQYF.

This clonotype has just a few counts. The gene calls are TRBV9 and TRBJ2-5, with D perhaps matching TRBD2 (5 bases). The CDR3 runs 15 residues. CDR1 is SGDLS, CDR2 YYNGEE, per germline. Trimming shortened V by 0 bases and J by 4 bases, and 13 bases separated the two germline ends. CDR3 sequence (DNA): TGTGCCAGCAGCGTAGCTGGGCGGGTTCTAGAGACCCAGTACTTC. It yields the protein CASSVAGRVLETQYF.

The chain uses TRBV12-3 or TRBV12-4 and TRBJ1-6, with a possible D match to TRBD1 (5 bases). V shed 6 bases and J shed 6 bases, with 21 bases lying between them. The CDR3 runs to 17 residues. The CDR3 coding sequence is TGTGCCAGCAGGTCTTGGTGGGGCTTTGAATTTAATTCACCCCTCCACTTT. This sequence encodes CASRSWWGFEFNSPLHF.

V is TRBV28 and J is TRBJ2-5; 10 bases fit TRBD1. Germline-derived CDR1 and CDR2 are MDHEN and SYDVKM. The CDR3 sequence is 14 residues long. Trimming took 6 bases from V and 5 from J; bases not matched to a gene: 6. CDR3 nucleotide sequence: TGTGCCAGCAGGGGACAGGGGTCGTCGGAGACCCAGTACTTC. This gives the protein CASRGQGSSETQYF.

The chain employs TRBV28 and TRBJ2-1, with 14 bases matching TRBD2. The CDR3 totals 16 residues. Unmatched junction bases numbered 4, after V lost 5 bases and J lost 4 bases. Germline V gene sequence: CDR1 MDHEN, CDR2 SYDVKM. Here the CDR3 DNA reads TGTGCCAGCAGTCCCGGACTAGCGGGGGGTTACAATGAGCAGTTCTTC. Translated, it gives CASSPGLAGGYNEQFF.

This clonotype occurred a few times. This CDR3 is CASTPGRDTQYF. In DNA form, the CDR3 reads TGTGCCAGCACCCCGGGACGAGATACGCAGTATTTT. The rearrangement links TRBV11-2 to TRBJ2-3; either TRBD1 or TRBD2 may supply D (5 bases each). The V end was cut by 7 bases, the J end by 5 bases, with 10 bases between. The CDR3 has 12 amino acids. The germline V gene has CDR1 SGHAT and CDR2 FQNNGV. The full variable domain, its missing parts supplied by reference TRBV11-2 and TRBJ2-3, is EAGVAQSPRYKIIEKRQSVAFWCNPISGHATLYWYQQILGQGPKLLIQFQNNGVVDDSQLPKDRFSAERLKGVDSTLKIQPAKLEDSAVYLCASTPGRDTQYFGPGTRLTVL.

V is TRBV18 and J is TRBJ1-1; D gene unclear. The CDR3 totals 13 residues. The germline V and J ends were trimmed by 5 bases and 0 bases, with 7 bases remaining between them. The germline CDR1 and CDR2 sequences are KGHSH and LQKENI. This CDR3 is CASSSDMNTEAFF. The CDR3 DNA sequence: TGTGCCAGCTCATCAGACATGAACACTGAAGCTTTCTTT.

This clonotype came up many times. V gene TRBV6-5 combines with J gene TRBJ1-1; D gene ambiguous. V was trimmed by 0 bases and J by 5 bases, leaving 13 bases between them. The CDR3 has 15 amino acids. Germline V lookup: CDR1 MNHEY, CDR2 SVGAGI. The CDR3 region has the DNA TGTGCCAGCAGTTACTCGATAACTCGAGGGACTGAAGCTTTCTTT. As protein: CASSYSITRGTEAFF.

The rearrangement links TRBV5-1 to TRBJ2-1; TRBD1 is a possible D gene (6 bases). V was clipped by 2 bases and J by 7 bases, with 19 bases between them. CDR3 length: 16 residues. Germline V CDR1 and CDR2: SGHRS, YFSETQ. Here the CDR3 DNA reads TGCGCCAGCAGCTTTGGCCCGGCAGGGGAGAGGAATGAGCAGTTCTTC. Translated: CASSFGPAGERNEQFF. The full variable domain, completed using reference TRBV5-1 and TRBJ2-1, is KAGVTQTPRYLIKTRGQQVTLSCSPISGHRSVSWYQQTPGQGLQFLFEYFSETQRNKGNFPGRFSGRQFSNSRSEMNVSTLELGDSALYLCASSFGPAGERNEQFFGPGTRLTVL.

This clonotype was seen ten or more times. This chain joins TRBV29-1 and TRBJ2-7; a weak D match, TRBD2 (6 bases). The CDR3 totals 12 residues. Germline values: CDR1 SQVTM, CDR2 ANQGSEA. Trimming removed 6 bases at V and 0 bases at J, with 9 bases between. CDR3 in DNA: TGCAGCGTGACGGGGGTCTCCTACGAGCAGTACTTC. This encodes CSVTGVSYEQYF.

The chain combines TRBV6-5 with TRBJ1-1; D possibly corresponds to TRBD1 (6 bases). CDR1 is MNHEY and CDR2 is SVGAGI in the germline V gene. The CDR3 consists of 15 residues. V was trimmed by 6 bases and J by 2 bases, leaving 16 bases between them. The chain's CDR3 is CASSRRRGLNTEAFF. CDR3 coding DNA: TGTGCCAGCAGCCGTCGTCGGGGGCTAAACACTGAAGCTTTCTTT.

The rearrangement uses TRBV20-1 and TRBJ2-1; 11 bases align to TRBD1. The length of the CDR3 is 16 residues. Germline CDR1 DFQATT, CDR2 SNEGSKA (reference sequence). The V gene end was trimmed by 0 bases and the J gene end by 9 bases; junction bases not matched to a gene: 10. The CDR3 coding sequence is TGCAGTGCTAGAGATTTAAAAAGGACAGGGGGCCGTGAGCAGTTCTTC. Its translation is CSARDLKRTGGREQFF.

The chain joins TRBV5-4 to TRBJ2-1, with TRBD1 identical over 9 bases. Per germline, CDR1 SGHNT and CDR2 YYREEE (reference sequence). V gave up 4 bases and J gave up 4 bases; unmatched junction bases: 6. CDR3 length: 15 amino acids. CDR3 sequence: CASSKGQGLYNEQFF. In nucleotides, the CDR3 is TGTGCCAGCAGCAAGGGACAGGGTTTGTACAATGAGCAGTTCTTC.

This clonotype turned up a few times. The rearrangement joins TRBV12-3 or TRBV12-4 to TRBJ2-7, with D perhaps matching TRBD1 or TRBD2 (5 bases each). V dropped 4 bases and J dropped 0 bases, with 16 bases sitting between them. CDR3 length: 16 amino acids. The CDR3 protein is CASSYLPGQFSYEQYF. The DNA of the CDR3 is TGTGCCAGCAGTTACCTACCGGGGCAATTCTCCTACGAGCAGTACTTC.